Following are 19 T cell receptor beta chains from one sample sequenced in a study of blood T cell repertoires in COVID-19. Some clones are missing from TCRdb's copy, which holds only in-frame ones; the method was immunoSEQ multiplex PCR. This table holds approximately 210,000 clones, around 82% found once. Sequencing was done on a sample of peripheral blood. The receptors derive from a woman aged 40 to 50 with active or convalescent COVID-19.

V gene TRBV12-5 combines with J gene TRBJ2-2, with D perhaps matching TRBD1 (6 bases). This CDR3 is built from 16 residues. Germline loops: CDR1 LGHNT, CDR2 FRNRAP. V lost 0 bases, J lost 4 bases, and 12 bases lay in between. The CDR3 is CASGLVLGAGTGELFF. For the CDR3, the DNA is TGTGCTAGTGGTTTGGTATTGGGGGCCGGCACCGGGGAGCTGTTTTTT.

This chain links TRBV7-8 with TRBJ2-7; the match to TRBD1 covers 9 bases. The CDR3 has 16 residues. The trim removed 4 bases at V and 1 base at J, leaving 8 bases unmatched. In germline, CDR1 is SGHVS, CDR2 FQNEAQ. The CDR3 DNA sequence: TGTGCCAGCAGCTCACCCTCCGGGACAGGGTCCTACGAGCAGTACTTC. Translated: CASSSPSGTGSYEQYF.

The gene calls are TRBV23-1 and TRBJ1-5, with a tentative D call TRBD1 (5 bases). TRBV23-1 is reported as an ORF; its role is uncertain. The V end was cut by 0 bases, the J end by 1 base, with 13 bases between. This CDR3 comprises 17 residues. The CDR3 bases are TGCGCCAGCAGTCAATCGCCGACAGCCAAAAGCAATCAGCCCCAGCATTTT. Translation gives CASSQSPTAKSNQPQHF.

This rearrangement joins TRBV7-8 to TRBJ2-3; D call uncertain. Trimming cost V 5 bases and J 4 bases, with 13 bases left between them. The CDR3 runs 14 residues. Germline V lookup: CDR1 SGHVS, CDR2 FQNEAQ. The CDR3 DNA sequence: TGTGCCAGCAGCCGAGCCCGAGTGGCAGATACGCAGTATTTT. The encoded protein is CASSRARVADTQYF.

The V gene is TRBV12-5, the J gene TRBJ1-2; a possible D gene is TRBD1 (5 bases). Germline V gene data show CDR1 as LGHNT and CDR2 as FRNRAP. V lost 0 bases to trimming and J lost 4 bases, with 18 bases between them. The CDR3 totals 17 residues. In nucleotides, the CDR3 is TGTGCTAGTGGTTTGGTGCCCTCCGGGGGTAGCATCTATGGCTACACCTTC. It specifies CASGLVPSGGSIYGYTF.

The chain couples TRBV27 to TRBJ2-5; 8 nucleotides match TRBD2. The CDR3 is 15 residues long. V gave up 5 bases and J gave up 5 bases; unmatched junction bases: 10. Germline CDR1 is MNHEY and CDR2 is SMNVEV (reference sequence). The CDR3 DNA follows: TGTGCCAGCAGTCCGAGGGCGGGAGGTGGGGAGACCCAGTACTTC. This sequence encodes CASSPRAGGGETQYF.

This chain uses TRBV18 with TRBJ1-4, with D possibly TRBD1 on 6 matching bases. Germline CDR1 is KGHSH and CDR2 is LQKENI. This CDR3 comprises 16 residues. The V end lost 6 bases, the J end lost 3 bases, and 17 bases lay between the germline ends. The CDR3 reads CASSPNRAESNEKLFF. The CDR3 DNA follows: TGTGCCAGCTCGCCCAACAGGGCTGAATCTAATGAAAAACTGTTTTTT.

The chain links TRBV24-1 to TRBJ2-1, with 11 bases matching TRBD2. The CDR3 is made up of 18 amino acids. J lost 7 bases, V lost 3 bases, and 13 bases had no gene match. The germline gives CDR1 KGHDR, CDR2 SFDVKD. The CDR3 region has the DNA TGTGCCACCAGTGATCCTTCCTTTAGCGGGGGGGCGTGGAATGAGCAGTTCTTC. It is translated as CATSDPSFSGGAWNEQFF.

This sequence joins TRBV6-2 or TRBV6-3 and TRBJ2-7; D is possibly TRBD2 (6 bases). The CDR3 has 12 residues. V was trimmed by 2 bases and J by 7 bases, leaving 9 bases between them. Germline CDR1 reads MNHEY; CDR2 reads SVGEGT. The DNA for the CDR3 is TGTGCCAGCAGTTACCTGGGGGGAGAGCAGTACTTC. Its protein product is CASSYLGGEQYF.

The chain carries TRBV19 and TRBJ2-1; 9 nucleotides line up with TRBD2. V lost 5 bases to trimming and J lost 7 bases; unmatched junction nucleotides: 9. Germline-derived CDR1 and CDR2 are LNHDA and SQIVND (reference sequence). CDR3 size: 15 residues. CDR3 coding DNA: TGTGCCAGTAGTTTAATAGCGGGGGCGGGGAATGAGCAGTTCTTC. Protein product: CASSLIAGAGNEQFF.

The rearrangement uses TRBV19 and TRBJ1-5, with TRBD1 identical over 8 bases. The CDR3 is 15 residues long. The junction had 8 bases not matched to a gene; V was cut back by 7 bases and J by 3 bases. The germline CDR1 and CDR2 sequences are LNHDA and SQIVND (reference sequence). CDR3 loop: CASTQGQGLNQPQHF. The CDR3 DNA sequence: TGTGCCAGTACCCAAGGACAGGGACTCAATCAGCCCCAGCATTTT.

J is TRBJ1-6 and V is TRBV6-1; D possibly corresponds to TRBD1 (5 bases). The V gene's germline CDR1 is MNHNS and CDR2 SASEGT. The CDR3 loop spans 15 amino acids. V lost 1 base to trimming and J lost 10 bases, with 14 bases between them. This chain's CDR3 is CASSEGGGSFSPLHF. The CDR3 region has the DNA TGTGCCAGCAGTGAAGGGGGGGGGTCATTCTCACCCCTCCACTTT.

The chain recombines TRBV5-8 with TRBJ1-5; 7 nucleotides align to TRBD1. The CDR3 covers 15 residues. Germline V gene lookup returns CDR1 SGHTS and CDR2 YDEGEE. The ends lost 4 bases at V and 1 base at J; junction bases unmatched: 5. The CDR3 sequence: CASSRRTGSNQPQHF. The CDR3 region has the DNA TGTGCCAGCAGCCGACGGACAGGAAGCAATCAGCCCCAGCATTTT.

This sequence joins TRBV6-5 and TRBJ2-3; TRBD2 matches 12 bases. With V trimmed by 6 bases and J by 6 bases, 7 bases remained unmatched. Germline CDR1 and CDR2: MNHEY and SVGAGI. The CDR3 extends over 15 amino acids. CDR3 amino acids: CASRTSGGGLDTQYF. CDR3 sequence (DNA): TGTGCCAGCAGGACTAGCGGGGGAGGTCTGGATACGCAGTATTTT.

CDR3 coding DNA: TGTGCCTGGAGCCTCCCGCGACAGGGCGGCACTGAAGCTTTCTTT. Protein product: CAWSLPRQGGTEAFF. This rearrangement joins TRBV30 to TRBJ1-1; 7 nucleotides agree with TRBD1. The germline CDR1 and CDR2 sequences are GTSNPN and SVGIG (reference sequence). The CDR3 extends over 15 amino acids. V was pared by 3 bases and J by 4 bases, with 11 bases of the junction left unmatched.

The V and J genes are TRBV18 and TRBJ2-2, with 8 positions matching TRBD1. In germline, CDR1 is KGHSH, CDR2 LQKENI. The CDR3 is 15 residues long. The junction had 1 base not matched to a gene; V was cut back by 3 bases and J by 1 base. In nucleotides, the CDR3 is TGTGCCAGCTCACCGGACAGGGTGAACACCGGGGAGCTGTTTTTT. This gives the protein CASSPDRVNTGELFF.

V and J are TRBV28 and TRBJ2-3, with 9 bases lining up with TRBD1. This CDR3 is built from 16 residues. Germline V gene data show CDR1 as MDHEN and CDR2 as SYDVKM. Unmatched junction bases numbered 10, after V lost 6 bases and J lost 3 bases. The CDR3 sequence is CASSSPGQGSTDTQYF. The CDR3 nucleotides are TGTGCCAGCAGCTCCCCGGGACAGGGATCGACAGATACGCAGTATTTT.

This clone was found a few times. The V gene is TRBV7-8, the J gene TRBJ1-2, with 7 bases matching TRBD1. With 1 base clipped from V and 7 bases from J, the junction kept 0 bases outside the gene matches. From germline, CDR1 is SGHVS and CDR2 FQNEAQ. This CDR3 comprises 12 residues. CDR3 region: CASSLGTGGYTF. CDR3 DNA: TGTGCCAGCAGCTTAGGGACAGGTGGCTACACCTTC.

The chain carries TRBV27 and TRBJ1-1, with D possibly being TRBD1 (6 bases). CDR3 length: 15 residues. V was cut by 1 base and J by 3 bases, with 12 bases left in between. Germline V gene sequence: CDR1 MNHEY, CDR2 SMNVEV (reference sequence). Written as DNA, the CDR3 is TGTGCCAGCAGTTTATTGGGAAAGGGGGACACTGAAGCTTTCTTT. Translating it yields CASSLLGKGDTEAFF.